The sequence of this T cell receptor (beta chain) was determined in a study of T cells in Graves' hyperthyroidism and ophthalmopathy. General observations from the study: Ophthalmopathy got predicted by the model a median approximately 6 months before its onset.

Trimming took off 6 bases at V and 2 bases at J, with 14 bases between the two ends. CDR3 length equals 16 residues. Germline lookup yields CDR1 SGHTA and CDR2 FQGTGA. Investigators excluded patients with uncontrolled infection, other autoimmune disease, pregnancy or lactation. There were TCR beta CDR3 regions amplified from RNA transcripts. Using the HTBI primer set, a first-round RT-PCR was run on the TCR CDR3. TCRdb processed the multiplex PCR reads anew with MiXCR; each CDR3 protein has one entry. The sample comprises 600,000 or so distinct CDR3 sequences, 46% of which are singletons, and roughly 8.2% rests with the top ten. This clonotype appeared a few times. Its antigen remains unidentified.

The sequenced sample was peripheral blood or thyroid tissue (not recorded which). This chain uses TRBV7-3 with TRBJ2-6, with D possibly matching TRBD2 (7 bases). The TCR comes from a woman aged 18 to 35 with Graves' hyperthyroidism. The CDR3 loop is CASSRSGGAGANVLTF. CDR3 DNA sequence: TGTGCCAGCAGTCGTTCGGGGGGCGCTGGGGCCAACGTCCTGACTTTC.